This T cell receptor (beta chain) was recovered during a study of shared clonotypes between healthy human individuals. About the study: In total, the donors were a couple of women and a few men aged 18 to 49. Three plates each covered CD4 naive and memory; CD8 naive two, CD8 memory one.

Repertoires were generated with immunoSEQ multiplex PCR, while TCRdb's copy carries only in-frame clones and drops some. The sample consists of some 2,100,000 clones, around 93% of them appearing once. The CDR3 runs 14 residues. V dropped 4 bases and J dropped 5 bases, with 11 bases sitting between them. CDR1 and CDR2 (germline): SGHTA, FQGTGA. Overall study findings and caveats: Clonotypes which were not shared had lower generation probabilities than clonotypes that all four donors shared. About 5% of naive CD4 clonotypes were common to a handful of donors.

Naive CD8 isolation took CD45RO-negative cells positively selected for CCR7 and excluded terminally differentiated effector memory CD45RA+ cells. As regards this clone: Its antigen remains unidentified.

The gene calls are TRBV7-3 and TRBJ2-2; perhaps TRBD2 as D (6 bases). The receptor comes from a man aged 18 to 35 in good health. Some clones in this sample may be carry-over from other donors' samples. The specimen was naive CD8+ T cells from PBMCs. The CDR3 spells CASSSRGKTGELFF. The DNA of the CDR3 is TGTGCCAGCAGCTCTCGGGGGAAGACCGGGGAGCTGTTTTTT.